This entry describes one T cell receptor (beta chain). Its antigen is currently unknown. Here immunoSEQ multiplex PCR was the method, and the copy in TCRdb shows in-frame clones only, minus some. The sample holds roughly 16,000 clones; 60% to 85% are singletons and the top ten take 4.9%. These data belong to a study of tumor-infiltrating lymphocytes in localized non-small cell lung cancer. On the study more broadly: Each patient gave resected tumor and non-adjacent uninvolved lung tissue.

General study findings and limits: Tumor T-cell fraction was not associated with recurrence-free survival. Compared with uninvolved lung, tumors showed higher T cell infiltration by TCRbeta sequencing.

The sequence came from a human donor with non-small cell lung cancer. Sample: lung tumor tissue.

The CDR3: CASSLRLAGLFSYEQYF. In DNA, the CDR3 is TGTGCCAGCAGCTTGCGGCTAGCGGGACTATTTTCCTACGAGCAGTACTTC. V gene TRBV5-6 combines with J gene TRBJ2-7, with TRBD2 matching 9 bases. V dropped 1 base and J dropped 1; count of bases not matched to a gene: 9. Germline CDR1 is SGHDT and CDR2 is YYEEEE. The CDR3 sequence is 17 residues long.